The table lists the clone carrying this T cell receptor (beta chain) with many counts. Its cognate antigen is unknown. Next came a second PCR, run for roughly 6 to 11 cycles, which used a sample-barcoded 5' primer along with a J-beta primer mix. MiXCR, run by TCRdb on the 5' RACE reads, gives a single entry per CDR3 protein. Among 650,000 to 700,000 distinct CDR3 sequences listed, about a third were seen once. This record comes from a study of blood T cells in healthy people across ages. Findings of the study overall: There were more naive CD4+ cells and higher diversity in long-lived donors than in aged donors. Unsorted PBMCs prevented conclusive naive versus antigen-experienced comparison.

From germline, CDR1 is MNHNY and CDR2 SVGAGI (reference sequence). The V gene lost 11 bases and the J gene lost 6 bases, with 16 bases spanning the gap. This CDR3 is 12 amino acids long. Sequenced sample: blood. The TCR was taken from an elderly woman in good health. V and J are TRBV6-6 and TRBJ1-1; no clear D gene. The CDR3: CACAPPWAEAFF. The CDR3 DNA is TGTGCCTGCGCCCCGCCCTGGGCTGAAGCTTTCTTT.